This T cell receptor beta chain originates from a study of blood T cell repertoires in COVID-19. Study members were between about 18 and 95 years old and lived in 24 US regions. Cohorts were assigned according to the clinical history that participants reported. The CDR3 runs to 15 residues. Germline V gives CDR1 SGDLS, CDR2 YYNGEE. The V gene lost 0 bases and the J gene lost 3 bases, with 13 bases spanning the gap. Under the authors' procedure: Reference gene primer amplification in the assay estimated nucleated cell counts. The data were produced by immunoSEQ multiplex PCR, yet TCRdb's version contains in-frame clones alone and is incomplete. V, J and clone size are taken as reported in that table, and D and trimming were inferred from the DNA itself. The table shows nearly 250,000 clones, with 85% to 90% occurring only once.

Material for sequencing was PBMCs or T cells enriched from blood (not recorded which). The TCR originated in a man aged 45-60 years who had been exposed to COVID-19. This chain links TRBV9 with TRBJ2-7; possibly TRBD2 for D (6 bases). CDR3 sequence (DNA): TGTGCCAGCAGCGTAGGGGTGGGAGGAGGCTACGAGCAGTACGTC. This translates into CASSVGVGGGYEQYV.